Included here is one TCR beta chain sequence, with context. Its antigen remains unidentified. The junction had 3 bases not matched to a gene; V was cut back by 3 bases and J by 3 bases. The CDR3 sequence is 16 residues long. Germline V CDR1 and CDR2: SGHTA, FQGNSA. These data originate in a study of beta chain features in type 1 diabetes. Study findings and constraints: TCRB CDR3 length was moderately but significantly reduced in all four CD4+ subsets of Type 1 diabetes patients. For type 1 diabetes patients, VDJ junctions showed fewer insertions and more deletions. It was among patients, rather than healthy donors, that naive, central memory and Treg TCRB repertoires appeared more similar. Researchers cautioned that cDNA sequencing could over-represent cells with high TCR expression.

The single heparinised draw taken from each donor contained approximately 100 mL of blood on average. Of the isolated RNA, all was reverse transcribed, and so the sequenced material was expressed TCRB transcripts. Measured with immunoSEQ multiplex PCR; TCRdb has only the in-frame clones, and not every one. The repertoire includes approximately 280,000 clones, over 12% of them detected once, and roughly 0.015% sits in the top ten. This sequence originates from a man younger than 35 with type 1 diabetes. This chain links TRBV7-2 with TRBJ2-5, with 14 positions matching TRBD2. The specimen sequenced was naive CD4+ T cells from blood. Written as DNA, the CDR3 is TGTGCCAGCAGCTTCGGACTAGCGGGGGGTAAAGAGACCCAGTACTTC. Amino acids: CASSFGLAGGKETQYF.